The sequence of this T cell receptor beta chain was determined in a study of blood T cells in healthy people across ages. Study results and caveats: Getting older went along with TCR beta diversity per million T cells dropping roughly linearly.

Germline trimming cut 7 bases from V and 0 bases from J; bases unmatched to any gene: 11. Germline lookup yields CDR1 MNHEY and CDR2 SVGAGI. The CDR3 sequence is 16 residues long. Healthy Caucasian individuals from Russia aged about 6 to 100 were enrolled as donors. Peripheral blood from each donor was collected in a volume of roughly 9.8 milliliters. Notes on this clonotype: Its antigen remains unidentified.

Together with a sample-barcoded 5' primer, a J-beta primer mix was included in a second PCR lasting about 6 to 11 cycles. Each single sample gave us at least 2.5 million CDR3-containing paired-end reads. One entry per CDR3 protein results from TCRdb running MiXCR on the 5' RACE reads. The sample contains approximately 790,000 distinct CDR3 sequences, 62% of which appear only once. This TCR was sampled from a man aged 25-45 years in good health. The sequencing input was blood. The rearrangement joins TRBV6-5 to TRBJ2-7; 8 nucleotides align to TRBD1. DNA of the CDR3: TGTGCCAGCACCCCTTCCCCCGGACAGGGCTCCTACGAGCAGTACTTC. Residues: CASTPSPGQGSYEQYF.